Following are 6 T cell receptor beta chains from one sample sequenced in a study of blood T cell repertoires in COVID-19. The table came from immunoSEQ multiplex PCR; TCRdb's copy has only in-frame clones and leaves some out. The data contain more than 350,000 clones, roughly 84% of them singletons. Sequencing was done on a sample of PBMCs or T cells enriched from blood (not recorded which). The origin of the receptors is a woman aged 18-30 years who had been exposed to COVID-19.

The chain's CDR3 is CAISGAGDIQETQYF. CDR3 bases: TGTGCCATCAGTGGCGCAGGGGATATCCAAGAGACCCAGTACTTC. V and J are TRBV10-3 and TRBJ2-5; a possible D gene is TRBD1 (6 bases). Trimming stripped 4 bases from V and 1 base from J, with 13 bases between. Per germline, CDR1 ENHRY and CDR2 SYGVKD. The CDR3 totals 15 residues.

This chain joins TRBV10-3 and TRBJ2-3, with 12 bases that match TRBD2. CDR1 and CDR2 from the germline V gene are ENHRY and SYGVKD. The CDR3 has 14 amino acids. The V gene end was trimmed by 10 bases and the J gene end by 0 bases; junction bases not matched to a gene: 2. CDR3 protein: CASLAGGSTDTQYF. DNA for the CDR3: TGTGCCAGCCTAGCGGGAGGGAGCACAGATACGCAGTATTTT.

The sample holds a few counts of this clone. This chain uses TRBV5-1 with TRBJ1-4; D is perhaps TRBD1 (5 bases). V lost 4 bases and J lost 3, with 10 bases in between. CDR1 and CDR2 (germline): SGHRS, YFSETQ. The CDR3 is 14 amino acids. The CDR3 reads CASSPGGPNEKLFF. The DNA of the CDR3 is TGCGCCAGCAGCCCCGGGGGTCCTAATGAAAAACTGTTTTTT.

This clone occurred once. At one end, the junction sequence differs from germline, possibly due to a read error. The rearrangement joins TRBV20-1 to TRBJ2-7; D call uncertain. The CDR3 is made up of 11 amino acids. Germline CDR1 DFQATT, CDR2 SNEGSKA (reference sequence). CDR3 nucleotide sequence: TGCAGTGCGAGAGACAACTACGAGCAGTACTTC. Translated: CSARDNYEQYF.

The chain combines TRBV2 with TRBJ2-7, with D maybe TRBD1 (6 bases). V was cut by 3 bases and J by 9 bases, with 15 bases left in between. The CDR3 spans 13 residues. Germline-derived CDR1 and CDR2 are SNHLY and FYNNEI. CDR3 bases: TGTGCCAGCAGTGACCAGCGGACAGCCCCGCAGTACTTC. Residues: CASSDQRTAPQYF.

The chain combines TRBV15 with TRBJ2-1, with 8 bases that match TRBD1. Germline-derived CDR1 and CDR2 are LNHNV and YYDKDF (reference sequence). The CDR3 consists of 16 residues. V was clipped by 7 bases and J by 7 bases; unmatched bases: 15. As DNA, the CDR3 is TGTGCCACCACCACGACGTTGAGGGACAGGACTAATGAGCAGTTCTTC. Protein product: CATTTTLRDRTNEQFF. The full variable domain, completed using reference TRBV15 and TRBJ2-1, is DAMVIQNPRYQVTQFGKPVTLSCSQTLNHNVMYWYQQKSSQAPKLLFHYYDKDFNNEADTPDNFQSRRPNTSFCFLDIRSPGLGDTAMYLCATTTTLRDRTNEQFFGPGTRLTVL.